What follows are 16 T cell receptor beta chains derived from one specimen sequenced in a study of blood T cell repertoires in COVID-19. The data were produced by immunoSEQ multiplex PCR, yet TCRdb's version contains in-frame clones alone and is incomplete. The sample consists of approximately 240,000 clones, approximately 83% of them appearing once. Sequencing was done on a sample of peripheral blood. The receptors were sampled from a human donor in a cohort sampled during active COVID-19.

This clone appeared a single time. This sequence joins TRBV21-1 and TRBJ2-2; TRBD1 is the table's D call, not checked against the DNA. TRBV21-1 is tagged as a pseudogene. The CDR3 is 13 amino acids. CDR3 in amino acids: CASSLQGPGELFF. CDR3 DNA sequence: TGTGCCAGCAGTTTGCAGGGGCCCGGGGAGCTGTTTTTT.

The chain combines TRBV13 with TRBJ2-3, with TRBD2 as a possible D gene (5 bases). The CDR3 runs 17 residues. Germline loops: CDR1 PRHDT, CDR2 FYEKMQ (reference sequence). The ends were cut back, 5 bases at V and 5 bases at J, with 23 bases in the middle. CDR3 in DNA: TGTGCCAGCAGCCCCCTGGCTAGAGGGCCAGGAGGAGATACGCAGTATTTT. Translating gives CASSPLARGPGGDTQYF.

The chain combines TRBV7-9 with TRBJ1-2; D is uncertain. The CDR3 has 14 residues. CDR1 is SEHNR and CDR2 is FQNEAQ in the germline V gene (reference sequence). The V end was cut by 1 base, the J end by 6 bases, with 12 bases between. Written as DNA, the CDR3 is TGTGCCAGCAGCTTAGTAGGCCACGGGGATGGCTACACCTTC. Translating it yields CASSLVGHGDGYTF. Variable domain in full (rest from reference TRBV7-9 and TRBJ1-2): DTGVSQNPRHKITKRGQNVTFRCDPISEHNRLYWYRQTLGQGPEFLTYFQNEAQLEKSRLLSDRFSAERPKGSFSTLEIQRTEQGDSAMYLCASSLVGHGDGYTFGSGTRLTVV.

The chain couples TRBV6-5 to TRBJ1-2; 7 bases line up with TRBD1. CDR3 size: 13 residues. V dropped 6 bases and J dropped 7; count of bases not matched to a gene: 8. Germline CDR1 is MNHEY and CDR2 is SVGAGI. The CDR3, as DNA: TGTGCCAGCAGCAAGGGGGCGATGGGTGGCTACACCTTC. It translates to CASSKGAMGGYTF.

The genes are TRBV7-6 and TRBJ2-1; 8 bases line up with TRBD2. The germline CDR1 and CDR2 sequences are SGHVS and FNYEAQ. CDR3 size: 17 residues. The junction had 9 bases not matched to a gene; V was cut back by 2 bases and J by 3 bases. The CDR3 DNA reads TGTGCCAGCAGCTTATCTATGGCAGCGGGAGACTACAATGAGCAGTTCTTC. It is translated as CASSLSMAAGDYNEQFF.

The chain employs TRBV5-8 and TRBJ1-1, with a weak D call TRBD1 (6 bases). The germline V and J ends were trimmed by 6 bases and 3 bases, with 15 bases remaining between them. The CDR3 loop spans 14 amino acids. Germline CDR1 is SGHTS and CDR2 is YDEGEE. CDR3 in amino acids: CASTLGWGHTEAFF. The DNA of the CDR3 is TGTGCCAGCACCCTGGGATGGGGGCACACTGAAGCTTTCTTT. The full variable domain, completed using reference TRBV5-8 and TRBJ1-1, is EAGVTQSPTHLIKTRGQQATLRCSPISGHTSVYWYQQALGLGLQFLLWYDEGEERNRGNFPPRFSGRQFPNYSSELNVNALELEDSALYLCASTLGWGHTEAFFGQGTRLTVV.

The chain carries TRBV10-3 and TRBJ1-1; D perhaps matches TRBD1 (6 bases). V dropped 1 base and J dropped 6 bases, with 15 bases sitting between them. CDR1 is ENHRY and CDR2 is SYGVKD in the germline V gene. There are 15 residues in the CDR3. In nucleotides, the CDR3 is TGTGCCATCAGTGAGTATACGGGGGGCGCGGCTGAAGCTTTCTTT. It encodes CAISEYTGGAAEAFF.

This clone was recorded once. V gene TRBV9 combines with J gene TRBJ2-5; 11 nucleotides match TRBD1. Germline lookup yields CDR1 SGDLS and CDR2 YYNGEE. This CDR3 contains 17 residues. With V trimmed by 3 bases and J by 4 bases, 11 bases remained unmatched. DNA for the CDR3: TGTGCCAGCAGCGACGGACAGGGGGCGCGGATGGTAGAGACCCAGTACTTC. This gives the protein CASSDGQGARMVETQYF.

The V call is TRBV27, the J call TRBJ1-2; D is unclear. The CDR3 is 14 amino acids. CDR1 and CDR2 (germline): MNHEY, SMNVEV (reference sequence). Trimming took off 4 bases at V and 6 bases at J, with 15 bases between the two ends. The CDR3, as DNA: TGTGCCAGCAGTTCTGAAAACCTCGGGGATGGCTACACCTTC. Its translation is CASSSENLGDGYTF.

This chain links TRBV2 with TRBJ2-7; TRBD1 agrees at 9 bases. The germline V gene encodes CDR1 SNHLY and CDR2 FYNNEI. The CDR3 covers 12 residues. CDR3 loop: CAIAGQGYEQYF. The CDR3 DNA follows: TGTGCGATCGCGGGACAGGGCTACGAGCAGTACTTC.

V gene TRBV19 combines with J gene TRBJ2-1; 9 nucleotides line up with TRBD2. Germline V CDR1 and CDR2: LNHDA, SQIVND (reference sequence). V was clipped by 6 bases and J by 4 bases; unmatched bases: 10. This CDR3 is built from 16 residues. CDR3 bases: TGTGCCAGTAGCCGAAGCGGGCTAGCGGGATACAATGAGCAGTTCTTC. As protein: CASSRSGLAGYNEQFF.

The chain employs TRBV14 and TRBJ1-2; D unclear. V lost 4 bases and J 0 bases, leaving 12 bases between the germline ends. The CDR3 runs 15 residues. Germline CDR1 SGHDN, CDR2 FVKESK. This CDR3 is CASSLRTGSNYGYTF. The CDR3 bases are TGTGCCAGCAGCCTGAGAACGGGTTCTAACTATGGCTACACCTTC.

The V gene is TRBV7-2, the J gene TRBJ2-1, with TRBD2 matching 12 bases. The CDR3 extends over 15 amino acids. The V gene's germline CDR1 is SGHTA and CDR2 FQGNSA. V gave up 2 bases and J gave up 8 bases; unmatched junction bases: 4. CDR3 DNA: TGTGCCAGCAGCTTACTAGCGGGAGGGCCCTATGAGCAGTTCTTC. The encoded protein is CASSLLAGGPYEQFF.

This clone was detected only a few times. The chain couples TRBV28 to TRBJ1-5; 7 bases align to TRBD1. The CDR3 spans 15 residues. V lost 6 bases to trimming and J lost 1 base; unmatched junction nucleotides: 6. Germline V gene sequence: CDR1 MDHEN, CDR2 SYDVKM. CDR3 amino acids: CASSRQGSSNQPQHF. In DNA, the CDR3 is TGTGCCAGCAGCCGACAGGGTAGCAGCAATCAGCCCCAGCATTTT. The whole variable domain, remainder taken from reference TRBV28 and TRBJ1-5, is DVKVTQSSRYLVKRTGEKVFLECVQDMDHENMFWYRQDPGLGLRLIYFSYDVKMKEKGDIPEGYSVSREKKERFSLILESASTNQTSMYLCASSRQGSSNQPQHFGDGTRLSIL.

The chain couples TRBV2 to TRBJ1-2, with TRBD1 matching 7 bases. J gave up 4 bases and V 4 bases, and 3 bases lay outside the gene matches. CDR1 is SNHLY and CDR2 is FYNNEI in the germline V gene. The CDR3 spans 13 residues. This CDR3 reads CASSVGQLYGYTF. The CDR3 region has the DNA TGTGCCAGCAGTGTGGGACAGCTCTATGGCTACACCTTC.

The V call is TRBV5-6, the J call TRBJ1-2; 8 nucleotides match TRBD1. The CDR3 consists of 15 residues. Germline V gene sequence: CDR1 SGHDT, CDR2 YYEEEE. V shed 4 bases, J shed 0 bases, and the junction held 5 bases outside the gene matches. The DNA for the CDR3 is TGTGCCAGCAGCATTGGACAGGGAACTAACTATGGCTACACCTTC. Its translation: CASSIGQGTNYGYTF. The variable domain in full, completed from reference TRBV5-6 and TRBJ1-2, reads DAGVTQSPTHLIKTRGQQVTLRCSPKSGHDTVSWYQQALGQGPQFIFQYYEEEERQRGNFPDRFSGHQFPNYSSELNVNALLLGDSALYLCASSIGQGTNYGYTFGSGTRLTVV.